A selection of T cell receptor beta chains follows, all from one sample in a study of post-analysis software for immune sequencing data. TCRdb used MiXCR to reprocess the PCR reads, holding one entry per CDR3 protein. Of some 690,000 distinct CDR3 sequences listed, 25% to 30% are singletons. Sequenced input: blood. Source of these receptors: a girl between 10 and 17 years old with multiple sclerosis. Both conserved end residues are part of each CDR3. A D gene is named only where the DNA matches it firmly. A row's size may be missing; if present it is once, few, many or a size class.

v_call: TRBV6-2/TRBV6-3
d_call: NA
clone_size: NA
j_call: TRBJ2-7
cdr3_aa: CASNPDSTYEQYF
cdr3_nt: TGTGCCAGCAACCCCGACAGCACCTACGAGCAGTACTTC

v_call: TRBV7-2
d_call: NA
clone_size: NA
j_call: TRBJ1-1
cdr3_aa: CASSLVGTLGNTEAFF
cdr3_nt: TGTGCCAGTAGCTTAGTAGGGACTTTAGGGAACACTGAAGCTTTCTTT

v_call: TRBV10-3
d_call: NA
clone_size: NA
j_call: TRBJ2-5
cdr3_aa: CAISVRGAAPETQYF
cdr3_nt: TGTGCCATCAGTGTACGTGGGGCTGCCCCCGAGACCCAGTACTTC

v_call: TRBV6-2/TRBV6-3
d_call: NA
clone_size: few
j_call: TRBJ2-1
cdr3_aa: CASSYSGESNEQFF
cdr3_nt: TGTGCCAGCAGTTATTCTGGGGAGAGCAATGAGCAGTTCTTC

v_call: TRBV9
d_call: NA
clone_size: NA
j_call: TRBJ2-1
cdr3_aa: CASSVAGNEQFF
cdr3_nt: TGTGCCAGCAGCGTAGCAGGCAATGAGCAGTTCTTC

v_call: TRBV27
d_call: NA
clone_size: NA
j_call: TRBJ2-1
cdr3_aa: CASSSVPGDGQFF
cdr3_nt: TGTGCCAGCAGTTCGGTCCCAGGGGACGGGCAGTTCTTC

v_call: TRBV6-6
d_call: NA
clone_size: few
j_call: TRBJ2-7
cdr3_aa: CASSMGGYEQYF
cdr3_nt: TGTGCCAGCAGTATGGGCGGGTACGAGCAGTACTTC

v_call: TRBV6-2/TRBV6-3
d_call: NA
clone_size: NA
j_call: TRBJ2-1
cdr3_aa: CASSLISNEQFF
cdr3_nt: TGTGCCAGTAGTCTCATCAGCAATGAGCAGTTCTTC

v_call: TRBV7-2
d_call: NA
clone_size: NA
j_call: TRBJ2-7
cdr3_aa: CANSLTRTRDNYNEQYF
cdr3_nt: TGTGCCAACAGCTTGACGAGAACCCGGGACAACTACAATGAGCAGTACTTC

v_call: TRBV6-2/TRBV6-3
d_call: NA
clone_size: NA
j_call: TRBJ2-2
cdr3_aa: CASSPRDFYTGELFF
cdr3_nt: TGTGCCAGCAGTCCACGGGACTTTTACACCGGGGAGCTGTTTTTT

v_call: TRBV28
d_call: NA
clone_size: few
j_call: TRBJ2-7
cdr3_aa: CASSFSTDKDEQYF
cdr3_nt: TGTGCCAGCAGCTTCTCGACAGATAAGGACGAGCAGTACTTC

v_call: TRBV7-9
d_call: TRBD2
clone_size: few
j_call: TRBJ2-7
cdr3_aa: CASTTASLAGFVGEQYF
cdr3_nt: TGTGCCAGCACCACGGCTTCTCTAGCGGGATTCGTCGGCGAGCAGTACTTC

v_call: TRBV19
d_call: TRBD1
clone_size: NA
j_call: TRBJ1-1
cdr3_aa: CASQGARTEAFF
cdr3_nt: TGTGCCAGTCAGGGGGCGCGTACTGAAGCTTTCTTT

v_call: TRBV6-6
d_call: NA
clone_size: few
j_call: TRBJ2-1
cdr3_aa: CASNGGASGAYNEQFF
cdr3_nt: TGTGCCAGCAATGGGGGGGCTAGCGGAGCCTACAATGAGCAGTTCTTC

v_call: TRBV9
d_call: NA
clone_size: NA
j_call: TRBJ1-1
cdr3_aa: CASSSRGNLNTEAFF
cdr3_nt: TGTGCCAGCAGCTCAAGAGGGAACTTGAACACTGAAGCTTTCTTT

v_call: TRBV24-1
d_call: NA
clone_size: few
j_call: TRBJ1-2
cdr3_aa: CATGDRIYGYTF
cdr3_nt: TGTGCCACCGGCGACAGGATCTATGGCTACACCTTC

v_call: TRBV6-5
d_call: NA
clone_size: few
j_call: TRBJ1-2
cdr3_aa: CASSYSRTGNYGYTF
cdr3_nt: TGTGCCAGCAGTTACTCGAGAACGGGTAACTATGGCTACACCTTC

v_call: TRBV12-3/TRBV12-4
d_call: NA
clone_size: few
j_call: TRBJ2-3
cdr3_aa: CASSLSPADTQYF
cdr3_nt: TGTGCCAGCAGTTTGTCGCCAGCAGATACGCAGTATTTT

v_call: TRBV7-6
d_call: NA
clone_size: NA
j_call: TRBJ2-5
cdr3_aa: CASSSIDPPETQYF
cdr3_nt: TGTGCCAGCAGCTCCATTGACCCGCCCGAGACCCAGTACTTC

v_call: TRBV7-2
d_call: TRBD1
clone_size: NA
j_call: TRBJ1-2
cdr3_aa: CASSGGTGETLNYGYTF
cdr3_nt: TGTGCCAGCAGCGGAGGGACAGGTGAAACACTTAACTATGGCTACACCTTC

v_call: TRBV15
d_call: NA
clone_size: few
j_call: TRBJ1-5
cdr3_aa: CATSRGSGGNSNQPQHF
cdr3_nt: TGTGCCACCAGCAGAGGTTCGGGGGGCAATAGCAATCAGCCCCAGCATTTT

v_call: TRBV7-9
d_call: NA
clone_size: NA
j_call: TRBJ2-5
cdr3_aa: CASSPNRKETQYF
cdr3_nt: TGTGCCAGCAGCCCAAACAGAAAAGAGACCCAGTACTTC

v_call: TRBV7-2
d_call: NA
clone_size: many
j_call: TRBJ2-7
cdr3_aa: CASSTGQTYEQYF
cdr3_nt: TGTGCCAGCAGCACCGGACAAACCTACGAGCAGTACTTC

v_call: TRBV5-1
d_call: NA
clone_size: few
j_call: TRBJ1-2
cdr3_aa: CASSLGQFDYGYTF
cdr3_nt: TGCGCCAGCAGCTTGGGACAGTTCGACTATGGCTACACCTTC

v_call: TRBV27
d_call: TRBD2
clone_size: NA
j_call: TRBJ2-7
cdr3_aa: CASRFSGSYEQYF
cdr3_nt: TGTGCCAGCAGGTTTAGCGGGAGCTACGAGCAGTACTTC

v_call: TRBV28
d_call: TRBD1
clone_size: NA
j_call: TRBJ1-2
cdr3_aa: CASRTGRGNYGYTF
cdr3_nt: TGTGCCAGCAGGACAGGGCGAGGAAACTATGGCTACACCTTC

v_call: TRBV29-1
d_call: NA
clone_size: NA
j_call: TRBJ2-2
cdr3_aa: CSVESGELFF
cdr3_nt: TGCAGCGTTGAATCCGGGGAGCTGTTTTTT

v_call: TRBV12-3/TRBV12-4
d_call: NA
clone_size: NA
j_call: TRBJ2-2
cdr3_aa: CASRGQMFQELFF
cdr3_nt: TGTGCCAGCAGAGGACAAATGTTTCAGGAGCTGTTTTTT

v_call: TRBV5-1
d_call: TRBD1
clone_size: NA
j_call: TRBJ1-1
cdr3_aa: CASSLEPTGGDGTEAFF
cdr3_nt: TGCGCCAGCAGCTTGGAGCCCACAGGGGGCGACGGCACTGAAGCTTTCTTT

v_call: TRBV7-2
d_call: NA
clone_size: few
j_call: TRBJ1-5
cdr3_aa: CASNNREGNQPQHF
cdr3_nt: TGTGCCAGCAACAACAGGGAAGGCAATCAGCCCCAGCATTTT

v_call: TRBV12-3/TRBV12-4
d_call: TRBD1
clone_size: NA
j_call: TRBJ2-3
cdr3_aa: CASSHRGRISTDTQYF
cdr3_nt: TGTGCCAGCAGCCACAGGGGGCGAATTAGCACAGATACGCAGTATTTT

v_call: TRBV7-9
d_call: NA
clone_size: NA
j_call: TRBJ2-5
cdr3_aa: CASSARGAAQYF
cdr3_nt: TGTGCCAGCAGCGCTCGGGGCGCGGCCCAGTACTTC

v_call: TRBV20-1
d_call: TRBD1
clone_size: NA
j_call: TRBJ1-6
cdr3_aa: CSARDLWTGGFGVFPPLHF
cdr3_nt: TGCAGTGCTAGAGATCTCTGGACAGGGGGCTTTGGGGTGTTTCCACCCCTCCACTTT

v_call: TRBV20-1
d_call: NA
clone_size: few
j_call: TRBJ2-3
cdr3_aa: CSAIGEGTQYF
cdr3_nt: TGCAGTGCGATAGGGGAAGGTACGCAGTATTTT

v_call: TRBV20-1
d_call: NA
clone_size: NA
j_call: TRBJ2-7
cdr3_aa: CSATGTSYEQYF
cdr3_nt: TGCAGTGCTACTGGCACGTCCTACGAGCAGTACTTC

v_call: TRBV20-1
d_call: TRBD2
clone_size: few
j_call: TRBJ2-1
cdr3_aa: CSASFLGLAGVNEQFF
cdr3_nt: TGCAGTGCTAGCTTCCTAGGACTAGCGGGAGTGAATGAGCAGTTCTTC

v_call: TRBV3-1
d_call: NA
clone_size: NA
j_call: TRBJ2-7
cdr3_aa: CASSHGEPYEQYF
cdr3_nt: TGTGCCAGCAGTCACGGGGAGCCCTACGAGCAGTACTTC

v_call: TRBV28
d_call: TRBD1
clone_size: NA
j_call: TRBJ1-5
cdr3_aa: CAISLYRTGAGNQPQHF
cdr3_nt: TGTGCCATCAGTTTATATAGGACAGGGGCGGGCAATCAGCCCCAGCATTTT

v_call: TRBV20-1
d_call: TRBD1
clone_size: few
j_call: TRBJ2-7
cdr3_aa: CSARGQGIRYEQYF
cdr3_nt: TGCAGTGCTCGGGGACAGGGGATAAGGTACGAGCAGTACTTC

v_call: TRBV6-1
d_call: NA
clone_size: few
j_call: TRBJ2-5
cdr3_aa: CASSESARTQYF
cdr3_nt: TGTGCCAGCAGTGAGAGCGCGCGGACCCAGTACTTC